This T cell receptor beta chain is from a study of T cells after yellow fever vaccination. With regard to this clonotype: It may be a read error: a sequence one base away is much more abundant.

Using its own MiXCR run on the 5' RACE reads, TCRdb lists one record per CDR3 protein. The profile shows approximately 74,000 distinct CDR3 sequences, approximately 5% of them singletons. The CDR3 consists of 11 residues. V lost 5 bases to trimming and J lost 9 bases, with 10 bases between them. Germline V gene sequence: CDR1 SGHVS, CDR2 FNYEAQ. The TCR was taken from a man between 18 and 35 years old who received the YFV17D yellow fever vaccine. This chain links TRBV7-6 with TRBJ2-5; the D gene could be TRBD1 or TRBD2 (5 bases each). This specimen consisted of CD4+ T cells sorted from PBMCs, obtained around 14 days after the first yellow fever vaccination. For the CDR3, the DNA is TGTGCCAGCAGCGAAAGAGGGGCCCAGTACTTC. Encoded protein: CASSERGAQYF.